This T cell receptor (beta chain) is from a study of blood T cell repertoires in COVID-19. Data came from immunoSEQ multiplex PCR; TCRdb stores just in-frame clones and leaves some out. The data contain about 70,000 clones, under 95% of them singletons. Germline values: CDR1 SGHDT, CDR2 YYEEEE. The V gene lost 4 bases and the J gene lost 0 bases, with 11 bases spanning the gap. CDR3 length: 15 amino acids. The receptor comes from a human donor in a cohort sampled during active COVID-19. The sequenced sample was peripheral blood. The V and J genes are TRBV5-6 and TRBJ1-3, with D possibly matching TRBD1 (5 bases). Here the CDR3 reads CASSDPGISGNTIYF. The CDR3 DNA follows: TGTGCCAGCAGCGACCCAGGGATCTCTGGAAACACCATATATTTT.